These 23 T cell receptor beta chains originate from one sample sequenced in a study of blood T cell repertoires in COVID-19. Sequencing was performed with immunoSEQ multiplex PCR; in TCRdb, only in-frame clones are kept and a portion is missing. The sample carries over 200,000 clones, almost 90% recorded once. The sequencing sample was made of peripheral blood. Every receptor here comes from a woman aged 55-70 years with acute or convalescent COVID-19.

This chain uses TRBV2 with TRBJ2-1; D call uncertain. The CDR3 runs 13 residues. Germline CDR1 and CDR2: SNHLY and FYNNEI. Trimming stripped 7 bases from V and 5 bases from J, with 12 bases between. In nucleotides, the CDR3 is TGTGCCAGCACCCCTCTCCGAGACAATGAGCAGTTCTTC. It encodes CASTPLRDNEQFF.

V and J are TRBV5-1 and TRBJ2-7; 10 bases fit TRBD2. The CDR3 runs 15 residues. Trimming took 1 base from V and 4 from J; bases not matched to a gene: 5. Germline V gene sequence: CDR1 SGHRS, CDR2 YFSETQ. The CDR3 nucleotides read TGCGCCAGCAGCTTGAGTCTAGCGGGAGTATACGAGCAGTACTTC. Encoded protein: CASSLSLAGVYEQYF.

This clone appeared a few times. The sample carries other DNA sequences with the same CDR3. The V and J genes are TRBV6-5 and TRBJ1-1; a possible D gene is TRBD1 (5 bases). The germline CDR1 and CDR2 sequences are MNHEY and SVGAGI. Between the trimmed V and J ends, which lost 7 bases and 5 bases, there was a span of 11 bases. The CDR3 length is 12 residues. CDR3 DNA sequence: TGTGCCAGCACTTCAGGGCGGACTGAAGCTTTCTTT. This translates into CASTSGRTEAFF.

The chain is built from TRBV7-3 and TRBJ2-3, with TRBD2 matching 10 bases. Germline V lookup: CDR1 SGHTA, CDR2 FQGTGA. The V segment lost 4 bases and the J segment 5 bases; nucleotides outside the gene matches: 6. The CDR3 length is 15 residues. CDR3 amino acids: CASSSGTSVGDTQYF. Written as DNA, the CDR3 is TGTGCCAGCAGCTCCGGGACTAGCGTTGGAGATACGCAGTATTTT.

This chain uses TRBV7-8 with TRBJ1-2, with D hard to call. The V end lost 0 bases, the J end lost 6 bases, and 11 bases lay between the germline ends. This CDR3 is 14 amino acids long. The germline V gene encodes CDR1 SGHVS and CDR2 FQNEAQ. The CDR3 DNA is TGTGCCAGCAGCTTAGCGGCTAAGGGAGATGGCTACACCTTC. It encodes CASSLAAKGDGYTF.

This sequence joins TRBV18 and TRBJ2-6, with D unclear. The CDR3 sequence is 16 residues long. Germline CDR1 is KGHSH and CDR2 is LQKENI. Trimming took off 6 bases at V and 0 bases at J, with 12 bases between the two ends. The CDR3 protein is CASSPTPSSGANVLTF. The CDR3 region has the DNA TGTGCCAGCTCGCCCACCCCTAGCTCTGGGGCCAACGTCCTGACTTTC.

The rearrangement uses TRBV2 and TRBJ2-3; D is ambiguous. V dropped 6 bases and J dropped 7 bases, with 11 bases sitting between them. Per germline, CDR1 SNHLY and CDR2 FYNNEI. This CDR3 is 12 amino acids long. CDR3 protein: CASRITAYTQYF. The CDR3 region has the DNA TGTGCCAGCAGGATAACAGCTTATACGCAGTATTTT.

V is TRBV7-2 and J is TRBJ2-4; 9 positions match TRBD1. The V segment lost 5 bases and the J segment 1 base; nucleotides outside the gene matches: 9. Germline V gene lookup returns CDR1 SGHTA and CDR2 FQGNSA. This CDR3 comprises 17 residues. CDR3 DNA: TGTGCCAGCAGCATGACGGGACAGGGTGTGGCCAAAAACATTCAGTACTTC. It codes for CASSMTGQGVAKNIQYF.

V is TRBV12-3 or TRBV12-4 and J is TRBJ1-1; D perhaps matches TRBD1 (5 bases). V lost 6 bases and J 5 bases, leaving 13 bases between the germline ends. CDR3 length: 13 residues. In DNA form, the CDR3 reads TGTGCCAGCAGGATCATCCAGGGAACTGAAGCTTTCTTT. Translation gives CASRIIQGTEAFF.

V and J are TRBV11-3 and TRBJ2-1; 9 nucleotides match TRBD2. This CDR3 spans 15 amino acids. Per germline, CDR1 SGHNT and CDR2 YENEEA. J was trimmed by 10 bases and V by 5 bases; bases with no gene match: 12. CDR3 bases: TGTGCCAGCAGCGCGACTAGCGGCAACGTAGGGGAGCAGTTCTTC. Amino acid sequence: CASSATSGNVGEQFF. Full variable domain (rest looked up from reference TRBV11-3 and TRBJ2-1): EAGVVQSPRYKIIEKKQPVAFWCNPISGHNTLYWYLQNLGQGPELLIRYENEEAVDDSQLPKDRFSAERLKGVDSTLKIQPAELGDSAVYLCASSATSGNVGEQFFGPGTRLTVL.

The chain combines TRBV4-1 with TRBJ1-1; 7 bases align to TRBD1. Germline assignment: CDR1 MGHRA and CDR2 YSYEKL. The trim removed 3 bases at V and 4 bases at J, leaving 11 bases unmatched. This CDR3 spans 16 amino acids. This chain's CDR3 is CASSQRGETGLTEAFF. CDR3 in DNA: TGCGCCAGCAGCCAGCGGGGGGAGACAGGGCTCACTGAAGCTTTCTTT.

The CDR3 reads CASKGQVANSPLHF. The CDR3 nucleotides read TGTGCCAGCAAGGGACAGGTGGCAAATTCACCCCTCCACTTT. V gene TRBV7-9 combines with J gene TRBJ1-6; TRBD1 matches 8 bases. The germline CDR1 and CDR2 sequences are SEHNR and FQNEAQ (reference sequence). This CDR3 is built from 14 residues. After removal of 7 bases from V and 7 bases from J, the junction contained 6 bases not matched to a gene.

The chain carries TRBV11-2 and TRBJ2-2, with TRBD1 matching 8 bases. V dropped 1 base and J dropped 3; count of bases not matched to a gene: 1. Per germline, CDR1 SGHAT and CDR2 FQNNGV. The CDR3 has 15 residues. CDR3 residues: CASSLAGGHTGELFF. CDR3 DNA: TGTGCCAGCAGCTTAGCAGGGGGCCACACCGGGGAGCTGTTTTTT.

V usage is TRBV19 and J usage is TRBJ2-7; D is undetermined. CDR3 length: 13 residues. Germline-derived CDR1 and CDR2 are LNHDA and SQIVND (reference sequence). The ends were cut back, 3 bases at V and 4 bases at J, with 10 bases in the middle. The CDR3, as DNA: TGTGCCAGTAGTATGCAACACCTTTACGAGCAGTACTTC. It yields the protein CASSMQHLYEQYF.

The V call is TRBV25-1, the J call TRBJ2-2, with TRBD1 matching over 8 bases. Germline V gives CDR1 MGHDK, CDR2 SYGVNS. The V and J ends lost 5 bases and 9 bases, in that order; junction bases with no gene match: 11. The CDR3 sequence is 15 residues long. CDR3 in DNA: TGTGCCAGCAGTCTTCAAGGACAGGGCAGCTGGGAGCTGTTTTTT. It codes for CASSLQGQGSWELFF.

The CDR3 is CATSGEGGSNEKLFF. The CDR3 coding sequence is TGTGCCACCAGCGGTGAGGGAGGCAGTAATGAAAAACTGTTTTTT. This chain links TRBV15 with TRBJ1-4; no clear D. Germline assignment: CDR1 LNHNV and CDR2 YYDKDF (reference sequence). There are 15 residues in the CDR3. V was shortened by 5 bases and J by 4 bases, with 14 bases between the two germline ends.

V gene TRBV3-1 (or the pseudogene TRBV3-2) combines with J gene TRBJ2-3, with 8 nucleotides matching TRBD1. Looked up from germline, CDR1 is LGHDT and CDR2 is YNNKEL (reference sequence). With 3 bases clipped from V and 4 bases from J, the junction kept 3 bases outside the gene matches. The CDR3 loop spans 14 amino acids. CDR3 coding DNA: TGTGCCAGCAGCCATGGGGACAGGCCAGATACGCAGTATTTT. Translation: CASSHGDRPDTQYF.

The CDR3: CASSLAGGVQETQYF. The CDR3 DNA follows: TGTGCCAGCAGCTTAGCGGGAGGGGTCCAAGAGACCCAGTACTTC. The V call is TRBV7-8, the J call TRBJ2-5; TRBD2 agrees at 7 bases. This CDR3 has 15 residues. V shed 0 bases and J 1 base; nucleotides not matched to a gene: 2. CDR1 and CDR2 from the germline V gene are SGHVS and FQNEAQ.

This clone was seen more than once but under ten times. Other nucleotide sequences from this sample produce the same CDR3. The rearrangement uses TRBV19 and TRBJ1-3, with 7 bases fitting TRBD1. Trimming cost V 4 bases and J 0 bases; bases outside gene matches: 0. The CDR3 runs to 14 residues. Germline loops: CDR1 LNHDA, CDR2 SQIVND (reference sequence). The CDR3 is CASSTGGSGNTIYF. CDR3 sequence (DNA): TGTGCCAGTAGTACAGGGGGCTCTGGAAACACCATATATTTT. Supplemented by reference TRBV19 and TRBJ1-3, the full variable domain reads DGGITQSPKYLFRKEGQNVTLSCEQNLNHDAMYWYRQDPGQGLRLIYYSQIVNDFQKGDIAEGYSVSREKKESFPLTVTSAQKNPTAFYLCASSTGGSGNTIYFGEGSWLTVV.

The chain joins TRBV7-3 to TRBJ2-3; 14 bases map to TRBD2. Losses at the gene ends were 5 bases for V and 5 bases for J; bases not matched to a gene: 6. Germline CDR1 SGHTA, CDR2 FQGTGA. The CDR3 consists of 16 residues. This CDR3 reads CASSARLAGGIDTQYF. Written as DNA, the CDR3 is TGTGCCAGCAGCGCCCGACTAGCGGGGGGGATAGATACGCAGTATTTT.

V is TRBV10-3 and J is TRBJ2-7, with 7 bases lining up with TRBD1. V shed 2 bases and J 2 bases; nucleotides not matched to a gene: 9. The CDR3 totals 16 residues. Germline lookup yields CDR1 ENHRY and CDR2 SYGVKD. DNA of the CDR3: TGTGCCATCAGTGAGCCCCGGACAGGAAAAACCTACGAGCAGTACTTC. This translates into CAISEPRTGKTYEQYF.

The chain joins TRBV6-4 to TRBJ1-5, with D hard to call. Trimming shortened V by 10 bases and J by 8 bases, and 3 bases separated the two germline ends. The CDR3 covers 8 residues. The germline CDR1 and CDR2 sequences are MRHNA and SNTAGT. DNA for the CDR3: TGTGCCACGGAGCCCCAGCATTTT. Protein product: CATEPQHF.

The chain links TRBV10-2 to TRBJ2-3; 8 nucleotides line up with TRBD2. CDR1 and CDR2 (germline): WSHSY, SAAADI. CDR3 length: 18 residues. Trimming cost V 0 bases and J 0 bases; bases outside gene matches: 8. This chain's CDR3 is CASSESASGRTSTDTQYF. DNA of the CDR3: TGCGCCAGCAGTGAGTCGGCTAGCGGGCGGACTAGCACAGATACGCAGTATTTT.